The sequence of this T cell receptor (beta chain) was determined in a study of graft-versus-host responses after intestinal transplantation (dated by TCRdb to the early 2020s). Background on the whole study: Recipients received multivisceral, liver-intestinal, or isolated intestinal transplants. Every recipient was given anti-thymocyte globulin induction, then maintenance tacrolimus and steroids for around three years. Donor T cell macrochimerism was defined as a peak of at least 4% donor T cells among recipient peripheral blood mononuclear cells. After intestinal transplantation, graft-versus-host and host-versus-graft alloreactive T cell clones in the graft, circulation and bone marrow were tracked using bulk TCR-beta CDR3 sequencing. Alloreactive clones were identified by sequencing pre-transplant mixed lymphocyte reaction products and comparing them with unstimulated pre-transplant donor and recipient T cells. The cohort enrolled about two dozen intestinal transplant recipients including one retransplant, and a few patients lacking pretransplant specimens were excluded. Instead of going to the commercial service, samples from a few later patients were sequenced in-house on an Illumina MiSeq and processed with MiXCR.

The study at large found these results: Early after transplant, declines in HvG clones were associated with peak levels of circulating GvH clones. In the allografts of patients with donor T cell macrochimerism, GvH to HvG T cell clonal ratios were high. The relatively low number and heterogeneity of intestinal transplant patients limited the conclusions. GvH clones turned up in recipient bone marrow, with some appearing earlier in ileal mucosa or blood, a pattern consistent with an intestinal mucosal origin.

The meaning of the sample's time point label: cells obtained before transplantation from donor or recipient. Mixed lymphocyte reactions plated around 200,000 CFSE-labeled pre-transplant responders with around 200,000 irradiated violet-dye-labeled stimulators and were cultured for six to seven days. Proliferating CD3+CD4+CFSE-low and CD3+CD8+CFSE-low responder cells were FACS-sorted on a BD Influx sorter after the mixed lymphocyte reaction. V and J lose 0 bases and 5 bases, and a span of 6 bases separates them. The CDR3 covers 13 residues, taking in both the cysteine and the phenylalanine. This entry keeps only the CDR3 DNA: 39 bases, framed from base 1. The germline V gene sets CDR1 to MGHRA and CDR2 to YSYEKL. The library was made by the immunoSEQ multiplex PCR assay. For most patients, genomic DNA was isolated with the Qiagen DNeasy Blood and Tissue Kit and shipped frozen to Adaptive Biotechnologies for TCR sequencing. Adaptive Biotechnologies carried out high-throughput TCR-beta CDR3 sequencing of genomic DNA for most patients. In the original analysis: Adaptive's ImmunoSEQ software was the source of the TCR sequencing data for 15 to 20 patients, while three other patients were processed with MiXCR and VDJtools. To correct CD4 versus CD8 sorting errors, sequences present in both subsets at a frequency ratio below 5:1 were removed. CDR3 nucleotide sequences shared by donor and recipient were removed because the origin of these sequences could not be assigned. At least 2-fold expansion over unstimulated cells and a minimum CFSE-low frequency of 0.002% (template counts) or 0.001% (read counts) were required for clones to be classified as alloreactive. Mappable clones were those detected in sequenced pre-transplant spleen, lymph node, or MLR CFSE-low populations of the donor or recipient. The cumulative frequency of alloreactive clones was calculated as a percentage of all sequences, weighted by copy number. Sourced from immuneACCESS, this table was stored by TCRdb with only in-frame sequences that have V and J called. A share of the clones is absent; for the studies checked, an unresolved V gene accounts for under half, and the remainder has no known explanation. For V, J and clone size, that table is used; D and trimming come from the DNA. The sample table records 17,000 or so clones; around two fifths of these occur just once. Over 3% of the sample comes from the top ten.

This clone was detected a few times. Base qualities are not at hand, and no much larger clone is one base apart. Sequencing was performed on alloreactive CD8+ T cells from a mixed lymphocyte reaction culture, taken before intestinal transplant. Per the publication, the cell subset or site label means: CFSE-low proliferating T cells sorted from approximately 6-day pre-transplant mixed lymphocyte reaction (GvH or HvG direction). This receptor was obtained from a human patient who received an intestinal transplant. Recombination joined TRBV4-1 with TRBJ2-3; possibly the D gene is TRBD1, per 6 matching bases. In nucleotide form, the sequence is TGCGCCAGCAGCCAAGAAGGGGGAGATACGCAGTATTTT. The resulting protein is CASSQEGGDTQYF.